The 2 T cell receptor beta chains listed next were all sequenced from one sample in a study of cytomegalovirus exposure and HLA in healthy donors (dated by TCRdb to about 2017). The library was built by means of the immunoSEQ multiplex PCR assay. The multiplex PCR relied on a mix of 60 forward primers for TCR Vbeta segments and 13 reverse primers for TCR Jbeta segments. Entries here come from immuneACCESS through TCRdb and include only in-frame sequences with V and J called. Some clones fail to appear in such tables; in the studies checked, an unresolved V gene covers under half of the shortfall, and the cause of the remainder is unknown. This sample holds about 130,000 clones; more than 70% were observed only once. The leading ten clones occupy approximately 2% of the sample. Sequenced: PBMCs. Receptors were obtained from a young man in good health and CMV-seronegative.

The chain links TRBV5-1 to TRBJ1-1; D is possibly TRBD1 (6 bases). The CDR3 sequence is 13 residues long. Per germline, CDR1 SGHRS and CDR2 YFSETQ. Trimming stripped 3 bases from V and 4 bases from J, with 10 bases between. Written as DNA, the CDR3 is TGCGCCAGCAGCTCAAGGGGGAGCACTGAAGCTTTCTTT. Its protein is CASSSRGSTEAFF.

The chain has TRBV30 and TRBJ2-1; 10 nucleotides agree with TRBD2. CDR3 length: 15 amino acids. Losses at the gene ends were 2 bases for V and 4 bases for J; bases not matched to a gene: 5. Germline V gives CDR1 GTSNPN, CDR2 SVGIG (reference sequence). CDR3 sequence reads: CAWSRPSGSYNEQFF. The CDR3 DNA reads TGTGCCTGGAGTAGACCTAGCGGGAGTTACAATGAGCAGTTCTTC.